These 29 T cell receptor beta chains were sequenced from one sample in a study of regulatory T cells in long-lasting Graves disease. CDR3-region Arm-PCR and iRepertoire HTBI primers produced the TCR beta libraries. TCRdb reanalysed the multiplex PCR reads using MiXCR and keeps one entry per CDR3 protein. The sample lists roughly 400,000 distinct CDR3 sequences; 15% were seen once. Described time point: newly diagnosed GD, antithyroid drugs for less than 3 months. PBMC-derived RNA was used for the TCR library. These records were also assigned to another study, of T cells in Graves' hyperthyroidism and ophthalmopathy.

Material: peripheral blood mononuclear cells (PBMCs), obtained at new diagnosis, from a patient treated with antithyroid drugs. Every receptor here comes from a woman aged 40 to 49 with Graves disease.

This clonotype was seen many times. The chain uses TRBV3-1 and TRBJ2-1, with 11 bases that match TRBD2. The CDR3 is made up of 15 amino acids. Germline CDR1 is LGHDT and CDR2 is YNNKEL (reference sequence). V gave up 5 bases and J gave up 5 bases; unmatched junction bases: 5. CDR3 in DNA: TGTGCCAGCAGCTCACTAGCGGGAGTCCACAATGAGCAGTTCTTC. It is translated as CASSSLAGVHNEQFF.

This clonotype was seen repeatedly, ten times or more. The rearrangement uses TRBV2 and TRBJ1-4; TRBD1 aligns across 9 bases. J gave up 7 bases and V 6 bases, and 9 bases lay outside the gene matches. This CDR3 spans 15 amino acids. Germline V gene lookup returns CDR1 SNHLY and CDR2 FYNNEI. The CDR3 here is CASRHPDRGAEKLFF. The DNA for the CDR3 is TGTGCCAGCAGACACCCTGACAGGGGGGCTGAAAAACTGTTTTTT.

This clonotype was recorded at least ten times. The rearrangement links TRBV28 to TRBJ2-6, with 7 bases that match TRBD1. The CDR3 loop spans 15 amino acids. Germline V gene lookup returns CDR1 MDHEN and CDR2 SYDVKM. Trimming took 5 bases from V and 2 from J; bases not matched to a gene: 3. CDR3 sequence reads: CASSNTGAGANVLTF. In DNA, the CDR3 is TGTGCCAGCAGTAATACAGGGGCTGGGGCCAACGTCCTGACTTTC.

A word on this clonotype: This may stem from a read error, because a much larger clone lies one nucleotide away. The chain couples TRBV6-1 to TRBJ2-7; 12 bases match TRBD2. J was trimmed by 4 bases and V by 8 bases; bases with no gene match: 9. Germline V gene sequence: CDR1 MNHNS, CDR2 SASEGT. This CDR3 region has 15 residues. DNA of the CDR3: TGTGCCAGCGGGAAACCACTAGCGGGAGGATACGAGCAGTACTTC. Translated: CASGKPLAGGYEQYF.

V and J are TRBV6-2 or TRBV6-3 and TRBJ2-4; unclear D gene. Trimming pared 5 bases from V and 9 bases from J, leaving 11 bases between. Germline V CDR1 and CDR2: MNHEY, SVGEGT. CDR3 size: 12 residues. The CDR3 loop is CASSLRPTIQYF. DNA of the CDR3: TGTGCCAGCAGTCTCCGACCTACCATTCAGTACTTC.

There are many counts of this clonotype. The gene calls are TRBV18 and TRBJ2-7; the match to TRBD1 covers 11 bases. The trim removed 5 bases at V and 2 bases at J, leaving 11 bases unmatched. Per the germline V gene, CDR1 is KGHSH and CDR2 is LQKENI. CDR3 length: 17 amino acids. This CDR3 reads CASSAGTGGSFAYEQYF. The CDR3 coding sequence is TGTGCCAGCTCAGCCGGGACAGGGGGGTCGTTCGCCTACGAGCAGTACTTC.

The genes are TRBV7-8 and TRBJ2-5; 11 nucleotides match TRBD1. The V segment lost 0 bases and the J segment 5 bases; nucleotides outside the gene matches: 8. CDR1 is SGHVS, CDR2 FQNEAQ, per germline. The CDR3 extends over 17 amino acids. CDR3 residues: CASSLARDRGLRETQYF. For the CDR3, the DNA is TGTGCCAGCAGCTTAGCGCGGGACAGGGGGTTGAGGGAGACCCAGTACTTC.

This clonotype was seen ten or more times. This sequence joins TRBV27 and TRBJ1-6; D remains unclear. This CDR3 is 14 amino acids long. Trimming stripped 3 bases from V and 8 bases from J, with 11 bases between. The germline V gene encodes CDR1 MNHEY and CDR2 SMNVEV (reference sequence). The CDR3 sequence: CASSFGQDDSPLHF. The CDR3 DNA sequence: TGTGCCAGCAGTTTCGGCCAGGACGATTCACCCCTCCACTTT.

This clonotype showed up many times. The junction departs from germline at one end; a sequencing error may be responsible. The chain couples TRBV14 to TRBJ2-1; D uncertain. The germline V gene has CDR1 SGHDN and CDR2 FVKESK. The CDR3 has 12 residues. CDR3 sequence: CASSRNYNEQFF. In DNA, the CDR3 is TGTGCCAGTAGCCGGAACTACAATGAGCAGTTCTTC. The complete variable domain, with remaining parts taken from reference TRBV14 and TRBJ2-1, reads EAGVTQFPSHSVIEKGQTVTLRCDPISGHDNLYWYRRVMGKEIKFLLHFVKESKQDESGMPNNRFLAERTGGTYSTLKVQPAELEDSGVYFCASSRNYNEQFFGPGTRLTVL.

The sample holds many counts of this clonotype. DNA for the CDR3: TGTGCCAGCAGCTTATGGGGACTCACGAACACCGGGGAGCTGTTTTTT. It specifies CASSLWGLTNTGELFF. This chain uses TRBV7-8 with TRBJ2-2, with D perhaps matching TRBD2 (6 bases). V lost 2 bases to trimming and J lost 0 bases, with 10 bases between them. Germline CDR1 and CDR2: SGHVS and FQNEAQ. This CDR3 is built from 16 residues.

This clonotype was counted many times. Here the CDR3 reads CAWAEGQRHDGGYGYTF. Here the CDR3 DNA reads TGTGCCTGGGCGGAAGGACAGAGGCACGACGGCGGCTATGGCTACACCTTC. V and J are TRBV30 and TRBJ1-2; TRBD1 is a possible D gene (6 bases). The V gene lost 5 bases and the J gene lost 4 bases, with 26 bases spanning the gap. The CDR3 is 17 residues long. Germline assignment: CDR1 GTSNPN and CDR2 SVGIG (reference sequence). Complete variable domain (other parts from reference TRBV30 and TRBJ1-2): SQTIHQWPATLVQPVGSPLSLECTVEGTSNPNLYWYRQAAGRGLQLLFYSVGIGQISSEVPQNLSASRPQDRQFILSSKKLLLSDSGFYLCAWAEGQRHDGGYGYTFGSGTRLTVV.

V and J are TRBV20-1 and TRBJ2-3; D gene ambiguous. Trimming stripped 5 bases from V and 0 bases from J, with 12 bases between. The germline V gene encodes CDR1 DFQATT and CDR2 SNEGSKA (reference sequence). There are 14 residues in the CDR3. The CDR3 protein is CSARGWRSTDTQYF. Here the CDR3 DNA reads TGCAGTGCTCGCGGTTGGCGAAGCACAGATACGCAGTATTTT.

Only a few counts were recorded for this clonotype. V is TRBV29-1 and J is TRBJ1-5; TRBD1 is a possible D gene (6 bases). Germline V lookup: CDR1 SQVTM, CDR2 ANQGSEA. The CDR3 consists of 14 residues. V lost 4 bases, J lost 1 base, and 11 bases lay in between. The CDR3 spells CSVAWGASNQPQHF. The CDR3 DNA is TGCAGCGTTGCATGGGGGGCGAGCAATCAGCCCCAGCATTTT.

Of note for this clonotype: A single base separates this from a much larger clone, so it may be a read error. The CDR3 loop is CASSFGLSTVPTYGQYF. CDR3 nucleotides: TGTGCCAGCAGTTTCGGTCTTTCGACAGTGCCCACCTACGGGCAGTACTTC. The chain combines TRBV6-2 or TRBV6-3 with TRBJ2-7; weak D call: TRBD1 (5 bases). Per germline, CDR1 MNHEY and CDR2 SVGEGT. The CDR3 is made up of 17 amino acids.

This clonotype turned up a few times. The rearrangement joins TRBV20-1 to TRBJ1-5; perhaps TRBD1 as D (6 bases). The CDR3 is made up of 15 amino acids. Trimming removed 1 base at V and 10 bases at J, with 20 bases between. Germline CDR1 reads DFQATT; CDR2 reads SNEGSKA (reference sequence). The CDR3: CSARVGAGANGPQHF. The CDR3 DNA follows: TGCAGTGCTAGAGTGGGGGCGGGGGCCAATGGTCCCCAGCATTTT.

This clonotype was found many times. This chain links TRBV15 with TRBJ2-7, with 7 bases lining up with TRBD1. The V gene end was trimmed by 5 bases and the J gene end by 3 bases; junction bases not matched to a gene: 7. This CDR3 contains 14 residues. Germline V gene lookup returns CDR1 LNHNV and CDR2 YYDKDF (reference sequence). The CDR3 DNA is TGTGCCACCAGCGCCCGGACAGGAGACTACGAGCAGTACTTC. Translation gives CATSARTGDYEQYF.

Ten or more counts support this clonotype. The genes are TRBV2 and TRBJ1-5, with a weak D call TRBD1 (5 bases). This CDR3 region has 14 residues. Per the germline V gene, CDR1 is SNHLY and CDR2 is FYNNEI. V lost 7 bases and J lost 3, with 13 bases in between. Written as DNA, the CDR3 is TGTGCCAGCAATATAAGGGGATCCAATCAGCCCCAGCATTTT. Its protein product is CASNIRGSNQPQHF.

The chain uses TRBV6-2 or TRBV6-3 and TRBJ2-1, with 7 bases that match TRBD1. V was pared by 5 bases and J by 5 bases, with 9 bases of the junction left unmatched. CDR3 length equals 15 residues. Germline V gene data show CDR1 as MNHEY and CDR2 as SVGEGT. CDR3 bases: TGTGCCAGCAGTCCCGGGACAGTCCCCAACAATGAGCAGTTCTTC. Translation: CASSPGTVPNNEQFF.

The table lists this clonotype with many counts. The chain has TRBV5-5 and TRBJ1-1, with 10 bases aligning to TRBD1. The CDR3 is made up of 16 amino acids. Germline CDR1 is SGHKS and CDR2 is YYEKEE (reference sequence). With 4 bases clipped from V and 1 base from J, the junction kept 7 bases outside the gene matches. This CDR3 reads CASSPGTGVANTEAFF. As DNA, the CDR3 is TGTGCCAGCAGCCCCGGGACAGGGGTCGCGAACACTGAAGCTTTCTTT.

The V gene is TRBV27, the J gene TRBJ2-5; D is uncertain. The V end lost 4 bases, the J end lost 4 bases, and 10 bases lay between the germline ends. The CDR3 covers 13 residues. Germline-derived CDR1 and CDR2 are MNHEY and SMNVEV (reference sequence). CDR3 DNA sequence: TGTGCCAGCAGTTCCAGTTCTTCAGAGACCCAGTACTTC. Translated: CASSSSSSETQYF.

This clonotype was recorded many times. This sequence joins TRBV10-3 and TRBJ2-7, with D hard to call. The CDR3 totals 15 residues. Germline assignment: CDR1 ENHRY and CDR2 SYGVKD. Trimming cost V 0 bases and J 0 bases, with 9 bases left between them. The CDR3 DNA sequence: TGTGCCATCAGTGAGTCCACCTCCAGCTCCTACGAGCAGTACTTC. It translates to CAISESTSSSYEQYF.

This clonotype has at least ten counts. The V gene is TRBV28, the J gene TRBJ1-1; D perhaps matches TRBD1 (5 bases). V gave up 9 bases and J gave up 1 base, with 9 bases separating them. Per the germline V gene, CDR1 is MDHEN and CDR2 is SYDVKM. The CDR3 loop spans 12 amino acids. The CDR3 region is CASSGRNTEAFF. CDR3 bases: TGTGCCAGTTCAGGGAGGAACACTGAAGCTTTCTTT.

This clonotype was recorded many times. V usage is TRBV3-1 and J usage is TRBJ2-2, with TRBD2 matching over 8 bases. With 4 bases clipped from V and 3 bases from J, the junction kept 7 bases outside the gene matches. Germline loops: CDR1 LGHDT, CDR2 YNNKEL (reference sequence). The CDR3 has 16 amino acids. In nucleotides, the CDR3 is TGTGCCAGCAGCCCAGCCGGGGGGGAGGACACCGGGGAGCTGTTTTTT. Translating it yields CASSPAGGEDTGELFF. Full variable domain (missing parts from reference TRBV3-1 and TRBJ2-2): DTAVSQTPKYLVTQMGNDKSIKCEQNLGHDTMYWYKQDSKKFLKIMFSYNNKELIINETVPNRFSPKSPDKAHLNLHINSLELGDSAVYFCASSPAGGEDTGELFFGEGSRLTVL.

This clonotype occurred once. The rearrangement uses TRBV27 and TRBJ1-4; 10 nucleotides match TRBD1. Germline loops: CDR1 MNHEY, CDR2 SMNVEV (reference sequence). The CDR3 covers 16 residues. V trimming: 4 bases; J trimming: 2 bases; junction bases outside the gene matches: 4. The CDR3 nucleotides are TGTGCCAGCAGTTCCGGGACAGGGGTGACTAATGAAAAACTGTTTTTT. This encodes CASSSGTGVTNEKLFF.

This clonotype was recorded many times. The chain uses TRBV27 and TRBJ1-5; no clear D gene. V was pared by 6 bases and J by 0 bases, with 9 bases between. Germline V gives CDR1 MNHEY, CDR2 SMNVEV (reference sequence). The CDR3 runs 14 residues. CDR3 loop: CASRTSYSNQPQHF. In nucleotides, the CDR3 is TGTGCCAGCAGGACCTCTTATAGCAATCAGCCCCAGCATTTT.

The sample holds a few counts of this clonotype. This chain links TRBV20-1 with TRBJ2-4; no clear D. Germline assignment: CDR1 DFQATT and CDR2 SNEGSKA (reference sequence). Trimming left V 6 bases short and J 8 bases short, with 11 bases between. The CDR3 has 11 amino acids. The CDR3 sequence is CSATLEDIQYF. In DNA form, the CDR3 reads TGCAGTGCGACCTTAGAAGACATTCAGTACTTC.

Concerning this clonotype: A read error is the likely source, as a far larger clone sits one nucleotide away. The V call is TRBV11-2, the J call TRBJ2-5; D is unresolved. The assigned J gene may be wrong: the sequence end matches TRBJ2-1 better. Germline V CDR1 and CDR2: SGHAT, FQNNGV. The CDR3 sequence is 12 residues long. CDR3 sequence reads: CASSSPTDEQFF. CDR3 sequence (DNA): TGTGCCAGCAGCTCCCCAACCGATGAGCAGTTCTTC.

This clonotype was seen repeatedly, ten times or more. CDR3 nucleotide sequence: TGTGCCAGCGAGGGAGAAGCCAAAAACATTCAGTACTTC. Translated, it gives CASEGEAKNIQYF. The chain combines TRBV12-3 or TRBV12-4 with TRBJ2-4; maybe TRBD2 (5 bases). CDR3 length equals 13 residues. Trimming left V 8 bases short and J 0 bases short, with 8 bases between.

This clonotype was seen a few times. The rearrangement joins TRBV6-2 or TRBV6-3 to TRBJ2-1; TRBD2 matches 7 bases. This CDR3 contains 17 residues. Germline V lookup: CDR1 MNHEY, CDR2 SVGEGT. The V segment lost 2 bases and the J segment 5 bases; nucleotides outside the gene matches: 12. The CDR3 sequence: CASSYGSASSGHNEQFF. The DNA of the CDR3 is TGTGCCAGCAGTTACGGGTCGGCGTCTAGCGGACACAATGAGCAGTTCTTC.